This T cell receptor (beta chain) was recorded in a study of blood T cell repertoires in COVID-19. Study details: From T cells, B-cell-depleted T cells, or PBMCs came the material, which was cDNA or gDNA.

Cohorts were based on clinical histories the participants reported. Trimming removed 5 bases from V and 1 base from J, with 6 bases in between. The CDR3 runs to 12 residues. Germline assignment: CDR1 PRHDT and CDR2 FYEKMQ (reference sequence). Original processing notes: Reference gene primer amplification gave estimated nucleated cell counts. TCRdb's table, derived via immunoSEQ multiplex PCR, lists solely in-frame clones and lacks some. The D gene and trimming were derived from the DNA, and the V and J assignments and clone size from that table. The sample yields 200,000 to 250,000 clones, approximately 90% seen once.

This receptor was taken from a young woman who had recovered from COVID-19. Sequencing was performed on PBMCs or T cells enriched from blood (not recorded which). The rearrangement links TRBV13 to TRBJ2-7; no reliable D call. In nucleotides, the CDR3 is TGTGCCAGCAGCCGTACTTCCTACGAGCAGTACTTC. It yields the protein CASSRTSYEQYF.